Shown below are 9 T cell receptor beta chains from a single sample sequenced in a study of T cells after yellow fever vaccination. TCRdb re-analysed the 5' RACE reads in MiXCR, keeping a single row per CDR3 protein. The sample holds a few hundred thousand distinct CDR3 sequences; 6.5% to 8.5% are singletons and the top ten take about 0.85%. This material consisted of CD4+ T cells sorted from PBMCs, taken 15 days after the yellow fever booster vaccination. The receptors here all came from a man aged 30 to 39 who received the YFV17D yellow fever vaccine.

Only a few counts were recorded for this clonotype. The rearrangement links TRBV29-1 to TRBJ2-1, with unresolved D. V gave up 4 bases and J gave up 6 bases, with 10 bases separating them. Looked up from germline, CDR1 is SQVTM and CDR2 is ANQGSEA. The CDR3 loop spans 12 amino acids. This CDR3 is CSVVAAINEQFF. In DNA, the CDR3 is TGCAGCGTTGTGGCAGCCATCAATGAGCAGTTCTTC.

This clonotype has at least ten counts. The V gene is TRBV20-1, the J gene TRBJ2-3; no firm D call. The CDR3 spans 13 residues. Trimming took off 0 bases at V and 4 bases at J, with 8 bases between the two ends. Per germline, CDR1 DFQATT and CDR2 SNEGSKA (reference sequence). The CDR3 loop is CSAREGLPDTQYF. In DNA form, the CDR3 reads TGCAGTGCTAGAGAGGGCTTACCAGATACGCAGTATTTT.

The chain combines TRBV20-1 with TRBJ2-7, with 7 nucleotides matching TRBD2. The junction had 13 bases not matched to a gene; V was cut back by 3 bases and J by 2 bases. CDR3 length: 16 amino acids. The V gene's germline CDR1 is DFQATT and CDR2 SNEGSKA (reference sequence). CDR3 protein: CSASNLGGSMTYEQYF. The CDR3 nucleotides are TGCAGTGCTAGTAACCTGGGCGGGAGTATGACCTACGAGCAGTACTTC.

The table lists this clonotype with a few counts. CDR3 in amino acids: CASKPGQGFNEQFF. The CDR3 region has the DNA TGTGCCAGCAAGCCGGGACAGGGGTTTAATGAGCAGTTCTTC. The V call is TRBV3-1, the J call TRBJ2-1, with TRBD1 matching 10 bases. Germline CDR1 reads LGHDT; CDR2 reads YNNKEL (reference sequence). The V gene end was trimmed by 7 bases and the J gene end by 7 bases; junction bases not matched to a gene: 7. This CDR3 spans 14 amino acids.

This clonotype has only a few counts. As DNA, the CDR3 is TGCGCCAGCGCCATGGGCAGTTCCTACGAGCAGTACTTC. Protein: CASAMGSSYEQYF. The chain links TRBV5-1 to TRBJ2-7; D unresolved. The CDR3 length is 13 residues. The ends were cut back, 7 bases at V and 1 base at J, with 12 bases in the middle. Looked up from germline, CDR1 is SGHRS and CDR2 is YFSETQ.

This clonotype came up many times. One end of the junction fails to match germline, which may point to a read error. The chain is built from TRBV7-8 and TRBJ2-7; D ambiguous. The CDR3 covers 13 residues. From germline, CDR1 is SGHVS and CDR2 FQNEAQ. The CDR3 nucleotides are TGTGCCAGCAGTTTAGTCGCCTCCTACGAGCAGTACTTC. Amino acids: CASSLVASYEQYF. Full variable domain (outside the CDR3, taken from reference TRBV7-8 and TRBJ2-7): GAGVSQSPRYKVAKRGQDVALRCDPISGHVSLFWYQQALGQGPEFLTYFQNEAQLDKSGLPSDRFFAERPEGSVSTLKIQRTQQEDSAVYLCASSLVASYEQYFGPGTRLTVT.

This clonotype was observed a handful of times. This rearrangement joins TRBV5-8 to TRBJ1-1, with D perhaps TRBD1 (5 bases). CDR1 and CDR2 from the germline V gene are SGHTS and YDEGEE. CDR3 length equals 16 residues. V lost 4 bases to trimming and J lost 0 bases, with 16 bases between them. CDR3 loop: CASSPQGILMNTEAFF. Here the CDR3 DNA reads TGTGCCAGCAGCCCCCAGGGCATTTTAATGAACACTGAAGCTTTCTTT.

There are many counts of this clonotype. This chain joins TRBV5-1 and TRBJ2-1; D not certain. The CDR3 runs to 15 residues. Deletions cut 1 base from V and 0 bases from J, with 8 bases between. In germline, CDR1 is SGHRS, CDR2 YFSETQ. Here the CDR3 reads CASSLSISSYNEQFF. The CDR3 nucleotides are TGCGCCAGCAGCTTGAGCATAAGCTCCTACAATGAGCAGTTCTTC.

V usage is TRBV10-3 and J usage is TRBJ2-2; D remains ambiguous. CDR3 size: 15 residues. V was pared by 3 bases and J by 1 base, with 9 bases between. CDR1 ENHRY and CDR2 SYGVKD come from the germline V gene. The chain's CDR3 is CAISDQTKNTGELFF. The CDR3 region has the DNA TGTGCCATCAGTGATCAGACAAAGAACACCGGGGAGCTGTTTTTT.